The 14 T cell receptor beta chains presented below share a single source sample, sequenced in a study of blood T cells in healthy people across ages (dated by TCRdb to the mid-2010s). Library creation used 5' RACE. Sequencing was performed on an Illumina HiSeq 2500. The second PCR ran for roughly 7 to 11 cycles and used a J-beta primer mix along with a sample-barcoded 5' primer. The public reads were quality trimmed at Q25 with fastp and then assembled into clones with MiXCR by TCRdb, keeping productive beta chains. Every CDR3 protein is listed once, alongside the most common genes and DNA of its rows. This sample lists 700,000 to 950,000 distinct CDR3 sequences; more than 40% were detected once. The biggest ten clones account for less than 25% of the sample. Sample: blood. The origin of the receptors is a woman aged 55-69 years in good health.

This clonotype was detected many times. This sequence joins TRBV7-2 and TRBJ2-5, with TRBD1 matching over 7 bases. Germline V gives CDR1 SGHTA, CDR2 FQGNSA. V trimming: 6 bases; J trimming: 0 bases; junction bases outside the gene matches: 4. The CDR3 is made up of 14 amino acids. CDR3 residues: CASRYDRDQETQYF. The DNA for the CDR3 is TGTGCCAGCAGATACGACAGGGACCAAGAGACCCAGTACTTC.

V is TRBV9 and J is TRBJ1-3; possible D gene TRBD1, 5 bases. The CDR3 covers 16 residues. The germline V gene has CDR1 SGDLS and CDR2 YYNGEE. With 4 bases removed from V and 3 bases from J, the gap between germline ends came to 17 bases. This CDR3 is CASSQVGGYDGNTIYF. The CDR3 nucleotides are TGTGCCAGCAGCCAAGTCGGGGGGTACGATGGAAACACCATATATTTT.

This clonotype was counted between two and nine times. V and J are TRBV25-1 and TRBJ1-2; the match to TRBD1 covers 11 bases. CDR1 is MGHDK and CDR2 is SYGVNS in the germline V gene. The junction had 15 bases not matched to a gene; V was cut back by 6 bases and J by 0 bases. The CDR3 extends over 19 amino acids. DNA of the CDR3: TGTGCCAGCAGAGGGACAGGGGGACCTCCAAGTTATCCTAACTATGGCTACACCTTC. Residues: CASRGTGGPPSYPNYGYTF.

A single count supports this clonotype. A much larger clone differs from this one at a single base, so this may be a read error. This chain joins TRBV18 and TRBJ1-6, with 8 bases that match TRBD1. The CDR3 length is 16 residues. Germline CDR1 is KGHSH and CDR2 is LQKENI. V gave up 5 bases and J gave up 9 bases; unmatched junction bases: 12. CDR3 coding DNA: TGTGCCAGCTCATCCTCGGACAGGGTTGCAAGTTCACCCCTCCACTTT. It specifies CASSSSDRVASSPLHF.

This clonotype appeared a few times. The J gene is TRBJ1-6, the V gene TRBV6-5; D remains ambiguous. Germline assignment: CDR1 MNHEY and CDR2 SVGAGI. CDR3 length equals 13 residues. V lost 0 bases to trimming and J lost 11 bases, with 8 bases between them. The CDR3 coding sequence is TGTGCCAGCAGTTACTCGGGCCAGCCACCCCTCCACTTT. Translation: CASSYSGQPPLHF.

This clonotype was seen a handful of times. V and J are TRBV7-2 and TRBJ2-2; a weak D match, TRBD2 (6 bases). V dropped 6 bases and J dropped 1 base, with 12 bases sitting between them. Germline CDR1 SGHTA, CDR2 FQGNSA. CDR3 length equals 15 residues. For the CDR3, the DNA is TGTGCCAGCAGGCCCGGGACTTTGAACACCGGGGAGCTGTTTTTT. Translation: CASRPGTLNTGELFF.

The V and J genes are TRBV10-3 and TRBJ1-2; 10 bases map to TRBD1. This CDR3 has 16 residues. Trimming removed 5 bases from V and 3 bases from J; junction bases left unmatched: 9. Germline V gives CDR1 ENHRY, CDR2 SYGVKD. In DNA, the CDR3 is TGTGCCATCAGTACCTCCGCCGGGACAGGGGACTATGGCTACACCTTC. This translates into CAISTSAGTGDYGYTF.

The V call is TRBV27, the J call TRBJ2-1; 7 bases are shared with TRBD1. Germline V gives CDR1 MNHEY, CDR2 SMNVEV (reference sequence). With V trimmed by 5 bases and J by 8 bases, 6 bases remained unmatched. This CDR3 is 13 amino acids long. CDR3 in DNA: TGTGCCAGCAGTAAGACAGGGCTCCATGAGCAGTTCTTC. Translating it yields CASSKTGLHEQFF.

This clonotype was seen at least ten times. This rearrangement joins TRBV27 to TRBJ1-2; 9 bases agree with TRBD1. The CDR3 totals 15 residues. Germline values: CDR1 MNHEY, CDR2 SMNVEV (reference sequence). After removal of 4 bases from V and 6 bases from J, the junction contained 9 bases not matched to a gene. CDR3 protein: CASSSQGAVFHGYTF. CDR3 coding DNA: TGTGCCAGCAGTTCACAGGGGGCGGTTTTCCATGGCTACACCTTC.

Remarks on this clonotype: The CDR3 carries no conserved terminal phenylalanine or tryptophan, so it likely arises from a read error. V is TRBV7-3 and J is TRBJ2-1, with 16 bases matching TRBD2. V shed 5 bases, J shed 0 bases, and the junction held 10 bases outside the gene matches. This CDR3 spans 20 amino acids. Per the germline V gene, CDR1 is SGHTA and CDR2 is FQGTGA. The CDR3 sequence is CASSENPGTSGRGSYNEQFL. The CDR3 nucleotides read TGTGCCAGCAGCGAAAACCCCGGGACTAGCGGGAGGGGCTCCTACAATGAGCAGTTCTTA.

The V call is TRBV2, the J call TRBJ2-4; 9 nucleotides align to TRBD2. The germline gives CDR1 SNHLY, CDR2 FYNNEI. The V gene end was trimmed by 6 bases and the J gene end by 3 bases; junction bases not matched to a gene: 9. The CDR3 is 16 residues long. CDR3 in DNA: TGTGCCAGCAGGGCCTCTAGCGGGACGGGCAAAAACATTCAGTACTTC. It yields the protein CASRASSGTGKNIQYF.

The genes are TRBV6-5 and TRBJ1-1, with 10 bases fitting TRBD1. J gave up 11 bases and V 2 bases, and 8 bases lay outside the gene matches. Looked up from germline, CDR1 is MNHEY and CDR2 is SVGAGI. The CDR3 consists of 14 residues. CDR3 nucleotide sequence: TGTGCCAGCAGTTACGGGGACAGGGGAGGATGGGCTTTCTTT. This codes for CASSYGDRGGWAFF.

The chain uses TRBV5-6 and TRBJ1-1, with D unclear. Deletions cut 1 base from V and 1 base from J, with 8 bases between. From germline, CDR1 is SGHDT and CDR2 YYEEEE. This CDR3 has 14 amino acids. The CDR3 nucleotides read TGTGCCAGCAGCTTGTTGGCAGGGAACACTGAAGCTTTCTTT. This sequence encodes CASSLLAGNTEAFF.

The J gene is TRBJ2-1, the V gene TRBV18; D gene unclear. The J call may be incorrect, as the DNA end agrees better with TRBJ2-7. The CDR3 is made up of 14 amino acids. CDR1 and CDR2 from the germline V gene are KGHSH and LQKENI. Here the CDR3 DNA reads TGTGCCAGCTCACCACCGATAATGGATAATGAGCAGTACTTC. It codes for CASSPPIMDNEQYF.